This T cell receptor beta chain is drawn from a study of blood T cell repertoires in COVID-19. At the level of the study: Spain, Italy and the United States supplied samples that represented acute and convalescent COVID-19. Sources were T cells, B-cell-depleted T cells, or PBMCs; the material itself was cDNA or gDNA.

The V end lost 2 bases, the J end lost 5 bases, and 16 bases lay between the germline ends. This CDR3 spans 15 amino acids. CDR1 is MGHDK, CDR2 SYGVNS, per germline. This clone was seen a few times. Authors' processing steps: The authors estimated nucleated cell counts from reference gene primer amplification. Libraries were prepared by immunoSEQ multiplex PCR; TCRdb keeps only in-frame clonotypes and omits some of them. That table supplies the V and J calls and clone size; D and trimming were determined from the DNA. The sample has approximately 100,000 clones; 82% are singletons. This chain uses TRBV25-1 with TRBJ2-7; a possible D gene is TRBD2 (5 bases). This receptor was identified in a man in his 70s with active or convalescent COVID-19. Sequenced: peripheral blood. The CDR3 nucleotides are TGTGCCAGCAGTGAAGCGGCAGGAGGAAAGAACGAGCAGTACTTC. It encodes CASSEAAGGKNEQYF.